This T cell receptor (beta chain) was identified during a study of Graves' ophthalmopathy and Graves' hyperthyroidism. Ten or more counts support this clonotype. Its antigen is still unknown. Amplification of TCR beta CDR3 regions used RNA transcripts. In the first round, RT-PCR was carried out with HTBI primers, and a multiplex PCR formed the second round. In TCRdb, the multiplex PCR reads were re-called with MiXCR into one record per CDR3 protein. The sample contains roughly 400,000 distinct CDR3 sequences, 17% of which appear only once. Ophthalmopathy absent within 18 months of follow-up marked hyperthyroidism as stable. Each hyperthyroidism patient was newly diagnosed, with under 2 months' duration, and aged 18 to 65. Patients were diagnosed from clinical symptoms, serum thyroxine, TRAb, thyroid ultrasound and orbital computed tomography. Deletions cut 4 bases from V and 0 bases from J, with 18 bases between. Germline loops: CDR1 MGHRA, CDR2 YSYEKL. The CDR3 is made up of 17 amino acids.

Study-level findings and limits: The blood repertoire also included most expanded thyroid clonotypes above 0.001 frequency.

V and J are TRBV4-1 and TRBJ1-1; weak D call: TRBD1 (5 bases). The source material was peripheral blood. The receptor's source is an adult woman with stable Graves' hyperthyroidism. The CDR3 nucleotides read TGCGCCAGCAGCCGTCAGGTGAGGGGTTATATGAACACTGAAGCTTTCTTT. This encodes CASSRQVRGYMNTEAFF.